The next 2 T cell receptor beta chains were all read from a single sample in a study of T cell responses to AZD1222 COVID-19 vaccine. Libraries were prepared by immunoSEQ multiplex PCR; TCRdb keeps only in-frame clonotypes and omits some of them. The sample has 95,000 to 110,000 clones; about 90% are singletons. Sequencing used peripheral blood, obtained on day 0 of AZD1222 vaccination. The receptors originated from an adult in good health.

The J gene is TRBJ2-1, the V gene TRBV3-1 (or the pseudogene TRBV3-2), with 10 bases matching TRBD1. Germline loops: CDR1 LGHDT, CDR2 YNNKEL (reference sequence). This CDR3 comprises 15 residues. V shed 4 bases, J shed 0 bases, and the junction held 0 bases outside the gene matches. CDR3 protein: CASSRDRGSYNEQFF. The CDR3 nucleotides read TGTGCCAGCAGCCGGGACAGGGGCTCCTACAATGAGCAGTTCTTC.

The gene calls are TRBV7-9 and TRBJ1-5; D unclear. CDR3 length: 17 amino acids. Trimming shortened V by 0 bases and J by 0 bases, and 12 bases separated the two germline ends. Germline V gene sequence: CDR1 SEHNR, CDR2 FQNEAQ (reference sequence). CDR3 sequence (DNA): TGTGCCAGCAGCTTAGCACGGGGATCATATAGCAATCAGCCCCAGCATTTT. Protein sequence: CASSLARGSYSNQPQHF.